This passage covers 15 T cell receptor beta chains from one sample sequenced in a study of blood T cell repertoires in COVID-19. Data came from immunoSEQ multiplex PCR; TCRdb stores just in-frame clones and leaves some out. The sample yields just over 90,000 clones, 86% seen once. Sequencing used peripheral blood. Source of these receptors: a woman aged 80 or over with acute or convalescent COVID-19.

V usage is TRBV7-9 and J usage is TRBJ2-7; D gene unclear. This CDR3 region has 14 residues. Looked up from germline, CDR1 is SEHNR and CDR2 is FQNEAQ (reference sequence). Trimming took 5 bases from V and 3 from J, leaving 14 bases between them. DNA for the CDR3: TGTGCCAGCAGCCCAACCAGGCAGAGCTACGAGCAGTACTTC. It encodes CASSPTRQSYEQYF.

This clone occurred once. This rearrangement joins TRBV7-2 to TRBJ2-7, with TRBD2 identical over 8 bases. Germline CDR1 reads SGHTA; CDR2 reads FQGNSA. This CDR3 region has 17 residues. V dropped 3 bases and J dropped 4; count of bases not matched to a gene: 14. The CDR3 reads CASSFRVTGTRLYEQYF. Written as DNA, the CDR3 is TGTGCCAGCAGCTTCCGTGTGACCGGGACTAGACTATACGAGCAGTACTTC.

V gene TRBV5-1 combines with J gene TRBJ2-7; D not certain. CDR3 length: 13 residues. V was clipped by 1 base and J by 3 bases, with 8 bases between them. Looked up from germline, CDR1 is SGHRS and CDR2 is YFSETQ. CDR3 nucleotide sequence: TGCGCCAGCAGCTTGAGTGGCAACTACGAGCAGTACTTC. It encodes CASSLSGNYEQYF.

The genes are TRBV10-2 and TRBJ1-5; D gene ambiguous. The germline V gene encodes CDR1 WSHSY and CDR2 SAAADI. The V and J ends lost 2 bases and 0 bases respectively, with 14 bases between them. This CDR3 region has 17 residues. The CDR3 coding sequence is TGCGCCAGCAGTGAGGATGCTATTCCTAATAGCAATCAGCCCCAGCATTTT. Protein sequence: CASSEDAIPNSNQPQHF.

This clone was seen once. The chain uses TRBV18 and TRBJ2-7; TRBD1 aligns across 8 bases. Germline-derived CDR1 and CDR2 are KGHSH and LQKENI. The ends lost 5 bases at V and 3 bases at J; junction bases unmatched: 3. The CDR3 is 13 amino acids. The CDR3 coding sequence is TGTGCCAGCTCAAAACAGGGGGACTACGAGCAGTACTTC. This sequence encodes CASSKQGDYEQYF. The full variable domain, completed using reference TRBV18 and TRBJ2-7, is NAGVMQNPRHLVRRRGQEARLRCSPMKGHSHVYWYRQLPEEGLKFMVYLQKENIIDESGMPKERFSAEFPKEGPSILRIQQVVRGDSAAYFCASSKQGDYEQYFGPGTRLTVT.

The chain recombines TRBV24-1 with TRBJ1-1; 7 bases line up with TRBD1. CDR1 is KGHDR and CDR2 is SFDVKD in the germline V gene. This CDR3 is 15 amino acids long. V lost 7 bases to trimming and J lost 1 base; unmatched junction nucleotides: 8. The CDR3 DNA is TGTGCCACCAGAGACTCAGGACAGGCGAACACTGAAGCTTTCTTT. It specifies CATRDSGQANTEAFF.

The CDR3 loop is CASSPGTYTYEQYF. As DNA, the CDR3 is TGCGCCAGCAGCCCCGGGACATATACCTACGAGCAGTACTTC. The rearrangement uses TRBV5-1 and TRBJ2-7, with D perhaps matching TRBD1 (6 bases). V gave up 4 bases and J gave up 2 bases, with 13 bases separating them. This CDR3 has 14 amino acids. The germline gives CDR1 SGHRS, CDR2 YFSETQ. The entire variable domain, with the rest obtained from reference TRBV5-1 and TRBJ2-7, is as follows: KAGVTQTPRYLIKTRGQQVTLSCSPISGHRSVSWYQQTPGQGLQFLFEYFSETQRNKGNFPGRFSGRQFSNSRSEMNVSTLELGDSALYLCASSPGTYTYEQYFGPGTRLTVT.

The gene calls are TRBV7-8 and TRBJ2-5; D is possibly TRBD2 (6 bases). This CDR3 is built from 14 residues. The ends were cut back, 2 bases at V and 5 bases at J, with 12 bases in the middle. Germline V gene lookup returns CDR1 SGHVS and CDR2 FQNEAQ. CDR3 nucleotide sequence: TGTGCCAGCAGCTTATCGGGGGTACGGGAGACCCAGTACTTC. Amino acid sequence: CASSLSGVRETQYF.

The CDR3 spells CASRLDSYSGNTIYF. CDR3 bases: TGTGCCAGCAGGCTGGACAGCTACTCTGGAAACACCATATATTTT. The gene calls are TRBV7-8 and TRBJ1-3; D may be TRBD1 (6 bases). V lost 6 bases and J lost 0, with 12 bases in between. The CDR3 runs 15 residues. Germline assignment: CDR1 SGHVS and CDR2 FQNEAQ.

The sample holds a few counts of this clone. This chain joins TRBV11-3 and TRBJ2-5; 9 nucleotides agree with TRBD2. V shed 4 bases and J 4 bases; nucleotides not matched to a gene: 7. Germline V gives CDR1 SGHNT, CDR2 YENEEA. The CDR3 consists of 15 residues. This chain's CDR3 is CASSSGTSRGETQYF. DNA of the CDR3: TGTGCCAGCAGCTCCGGGACTAGCAGAGGAGAGACCCAGTACTTC. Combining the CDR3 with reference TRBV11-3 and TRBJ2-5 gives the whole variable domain EAGVVQSPRYKIIEKKQPVAFWCNPISGHNTLYWYLQNLGQGPELLIRYENEEAVDDSQLPKDRFSAERLKGVDSTLKIQPAELGDSAVYLCASSSGTSRGETQYFGPGTRLLVL.

CDR3 in amino acids: CASSQTNQGTEAFF. In nucleotides, the CDR3 is TGTGCCAGCAGCCAGACAAACCAGGGCACTGAAGCTTTCTTT. The rearrangement joins TRBV3-1 (or the pseudogene TRBV3-2) to TRBJ1-1; D is possibly TRBD1 (5 bases). The ends were cut back, 3 bases at V and 4 bases at J, with 12 bases in the middle. Looked up from germline, CDR1 is LGHDT and CDR2 is YNNKEL (reference sequence). The CDR3 spans 14 residues.

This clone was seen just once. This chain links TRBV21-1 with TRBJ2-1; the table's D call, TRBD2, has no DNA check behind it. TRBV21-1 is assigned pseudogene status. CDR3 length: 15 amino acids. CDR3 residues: CASSVAGVSYNEQFF. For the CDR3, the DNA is TGTGCCAGCAGCGTAGCGGGGGTCTCCTACAATGAGCAGTTCTTC.

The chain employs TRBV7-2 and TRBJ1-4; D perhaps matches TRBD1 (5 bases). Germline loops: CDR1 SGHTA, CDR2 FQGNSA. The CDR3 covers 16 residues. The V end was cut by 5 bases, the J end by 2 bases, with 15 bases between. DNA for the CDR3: TGTGCCAGCAGCCGCGACCGGGGGGTGACTAATGAAAAACTGTTTTTT. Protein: CASSRDRGVTNEKLFF.

The CDR3 nucleotides read TGTGCCAGTAGTGCTTCAACAGGGGGGATTAAGAACGAGCAGTACTTC. This codes for CASSASTGGIKNEQYF. This sequence joins TRBV19 and TRBJ2-7, with 8 bases identical to TRBD1. After removal of 5 bases from V and 5 bases from J, the junction contained 14 bases not matched to a gene. The germline CDR1 and CDR2 sequences are LNHDA and SQIVND (reference sequence). There are 16 residues in the CDR3. The whole variable domain, filled in from reference TRBV19 and TRBJ2-7, reads DGGITQSPKYLFRKEGQNVTLSCEQNLNHDAMYWYRQDPGQGLRLIYYSQIVNDFQKGDIAEGYSVSREKKESFPLTVTSAQKNPTAFYLCASSASTGGIKNEQYFGPGTRLTVT.

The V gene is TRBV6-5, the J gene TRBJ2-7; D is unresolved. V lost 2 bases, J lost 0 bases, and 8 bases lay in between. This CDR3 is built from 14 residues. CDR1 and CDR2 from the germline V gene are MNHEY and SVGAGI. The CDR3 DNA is TGTGCCAGCAGTTACGGGCACAACTCCTACGAGCAGTACTTC. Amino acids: CASSYGHNSYEQYF.